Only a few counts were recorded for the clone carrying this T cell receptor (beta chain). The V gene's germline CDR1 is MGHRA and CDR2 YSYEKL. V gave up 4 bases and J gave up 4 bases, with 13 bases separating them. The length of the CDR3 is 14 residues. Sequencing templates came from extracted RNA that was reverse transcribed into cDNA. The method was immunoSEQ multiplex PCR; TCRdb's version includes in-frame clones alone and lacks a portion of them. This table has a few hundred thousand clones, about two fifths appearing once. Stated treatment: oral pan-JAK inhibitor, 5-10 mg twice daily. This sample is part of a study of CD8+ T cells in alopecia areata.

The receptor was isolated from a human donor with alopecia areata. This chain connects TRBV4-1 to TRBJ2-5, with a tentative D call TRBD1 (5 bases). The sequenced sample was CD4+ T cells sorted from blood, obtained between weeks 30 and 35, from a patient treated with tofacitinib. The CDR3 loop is CASSRSQGLETQYF. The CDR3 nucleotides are TGCGCCAGCAGCCGGTCTCAGGGTTTAGAGACCCAGTACTTC.